The T cell receptor beta chain described here comes from a study of shared clonotypes between healthy human individuals. Study-wide background: Every donor yielded three CD4 naive, three CD4 memory, two CD8 naive and one CD8 memory plate.

Assay used: immunoSEQ multiplex PCR; TCRdb lists only in-frame clones, some missing. Of about 1,800,000 clones in the sample, about 95% are singletons; the top ten hold roughly 1.2%. Germline CDR1 is WNHNN and CDR2 is SYGVQD (reference sequence). The length of the CDR3 is 17 residues. The germline V and J ends were trimmed by 4 bases and 1 base, with 16 bases remaining between them. Naive CD8 cells, CD45RO-negative and positively selected for CCR7, excluded terminally differentiated effector memory CD45RA+ cells. Only Caucasian adults living in Nashville, Tennessee served as donors. The chain joins TRBV10-1 to TRBJ2-2; D perhaps matches TRBD1 (7 bases). Material: naive CD8+ T cells sorted from blood. The clonotype was recovered from a man in his late teens or twenties in good health. The CDR3 loop reads CASSGRGGGENTGELFF. For the CDR3, the DNA is TGCGCCAGCAGTGGACGCGGAGGGGGCGAGAACACCGGGGAGCTGTTTTTT.